This T cell receptor beta chain was sequenced in a study of blood T cell repertoires in COVID-19 (dated by TCRdb to about 2020). In the study overall: Collaborator samples came from the United States, Italy and Spain and covered acute and convalescent phases of COVID-19. The prospective study material was composed of cDNA or gDNA derived from T cells, B-cell-depleted T cells, or PBMCs. The dataset comprised deeply sampled blood TCRbeta repertoires from subjects exposed to, actively infected with, or recovered from COVID-19. The repertoires were released in a freely available public database meant as a resource for research on the immune response to SARS-CoV-2. Samples came from the ongoing ImmuneRACE study (first 160 participants) plus 1,254 subjects from 6 global collaborators. Nearly every sample came with metadata listing a de-identified subject ID, COVID-19 status, age in years and sex. Where HLA class I and class II types were available, the types were taken from metadata supplied by the sample provider, not from assay-based typing. What the work shows at the level of the full study, not this receptor alone: The quantity of clinical and demographic metadata differed by source and by participant and was supplied without curation.

Whole blood was collected in K2EDTA tubes by collaborating institutions according to the institutions' own protocols. Collaborator samples were shipped for TCRbeta analysis as frozen whole blood, isolated PBMCs, or DNA extracted from either sample type. Of note for this clone: Its specific antigen is unknown. It has no much larger one-base neighbor in the sample; base qualities were not kept.

The immunoSEQ Assay, a bias-controlled multiplex PCR, was used to amplify TCRbeta CDR3 regions from genomic DNA. The study's own analysis went as follows. The number of nucleated cells in each sample was estimated by amplification of reference gene primers within the assay. To quantify the absolute abundance of each unique TCRbeta CDR3 rearrangement, sequence reads were collapsed and filtered. For each sample, productive Simpson clonality was calculated as the square root of Simpson's diversity index across productive rearrangements. TCRdb mirrors the immuneACCESS table, restricted to in-frame sequences. Some clones are absent from its copies; in checked studies, under half trace to an unresolved V gene, and the reason for the others is unknown. The DNA gave D and trimming, while V, J and clone size come from that table. This sample comprises roughly 120,000 clones, approximately 82% of them detected only once. Around 3.5% of the sample is taken by the ten largest.

Sequenced material: peripheral blood. This sequence was found in a woman older than 75 with acute or convalescent COVID-19.

CDR3 region: CASSRGDLYNEQFF. In nucleotide form, the sequence is TGTGCCAGTTCCAGGGGGGACCTTTACAATGAGCAGTTCTTC. The receptor chain draws on TRBV19 and TRBJ2-1, with TRBD1 tentatively as D gene (7 bases match). The germline V gene (reference sequence) provides CDR1 LNHDA and CDR2 SQIVND. Taken from cysteine to phenylalanine, the CDR3 has 14 residues. The read is trimmed to its CDR3 DNA, 42 bases read in frame from base 1. V lost 8 bases and J lost 4 bases; the stretch between them is 15 bases long.